A single sample gave rise to the 23 T cell receptor beta chains below, sequenced in a study of blood T cell repertoires in COVID-19. TCRdb's table, derived via immunoSEQ multiplex PCR, lists solely in-frame clones and lacks some. Among about 210,000 clones listed, 80% to 85% were seen once. Material: PBMCs or T cells enriched from blood (not recorded which). The receptors originated from a woman aged 50 to 60 with acute COVID-19.

V gene TRBV3-1 (or the pseudogene TRBV3-2) combines with J gene TRBJ1-2; D may be TRBD1 (6 bases). The germline V gene has CDR1 LGHDT and CDR2 YNNKEL (reference sequence). This CDR3 spans 14 amino acids. V lost 2 bases to trimming and J lost 4 bases, with 11 bases between them. The CDR3 protein is CASSQRQVLYGYTF. CDR3 DNA sequence: TGTGCCAGCAGCCAAAGACAGGTCCTCTATGGCTACACCTTC.

The rearrangement links TRBV4-1 to TRBJ1-6, with D unclear. Germline CDR1 is MGHRA and CDR2 is YSYEKL. The CDR3 extends over 17 amino acids. V gave up 0 bases and J gave up 0 bases, with 9 bases separating them. The CDR3 sequence is CASSQDRRLSYNSPLHF. Here the CDR3 DNA reads TGCGCCAGCAGCCAAGATCGCAGGCTCTCCTATAATTCACCCCTCCACTTT.

This clone has a single count. This chain joins TRBV12-3 or TRBV12-4 and TRBJ2-7; the D gene is possibly TRBD2 (5 bases). The CDR3 length is 13 residues. V lost 1 base to trimming and J lost 7 bases, with 11 bases between them. Here the CDR3 DNA reads TGTGCCAGCAGTTTAGGTGGAGGAATGGAGCAGTACTTC. This encodes CASSLGGGMEQYF.

This sequence joins TRBV11-2 and TRBJ2-2, with D perhaps TRBD2 (6 bases). Trimming stripped 1 base from V and 8 bases from J, with 14 bases between. Per the germline V gene, CDR1 is SGHAT and CDR2 is FQNNGV. The CDR3 runs 15 residues. This CDR3 reads CASSLVGGIGGELFF. The DNA for the CDR3 is TGTGCCAGCAGCTTAGTCGGGGGAATCGGTGGGGAGCTGTTTTTT.

In its sample, this clone was seen once. V and J are TRBV7-8 and TRBJ2-1; D remains unclear. CDR1 is SGHVS and CDR2 is FQNEAQ in the germline V gene. Trimming removed 2 bases at V and 5 bases at J, with 10 bases between. The length of the CDR3 is 14 residues. The CDR3 nucleotides read TGTGCCAGCAGCTTAAGCCTTCTGGACAATGAGCAGTTCTTC. It yields the protein CASSLSLLDNEQFF.

The V call is TRBV4-3, the J call TRBJ2-2, with TRBD2 identical over 10 bases. V shed 0 bases and J 7 bases; nucleotides not matched to a gene: 11. The CDR3 extends over 18 amino acids. Looked up from germline, CDR1 is LGHNA and CDR2 is YSLEER. This CDR3 is CASSQELSRTSGVGELFF. CDR3 DNA: TGCGCCAGCAGCCAAGAGCTATCCAGGACTAGCGGAGTCGGGGAGCTGTTTTTT.

This clone was detected a few times. This chain uses TRBV19 with TRBJ2-3; TRBD1 matches 7 bases. Trimming took 9 bases from V and 2 from J; bases not matched to a gene: 8. The CDR3 loop spans 14 amino acids. Per germline, CDR1 LNHDA and CDR2 SQIVND (reference sequence). Written as DNA, the CDR3 is TGTGCCAGCGCCAGGACAGGAACCACAGATACGCAGTATTTT. As protein: CASARTGTTDTQYF.

The chain employs TRBV9 and TRBJ2-7; no firm D call. CDR1 is SGDLS and CDR2 is YYNGEE in the germline V gene. This CDR3 contains 16 residues. V was clipped by 2 bases and J by 6 bases, with 21 bases between them. CDR3 amino acids: CASSVTPNPRSGEQYF. For the CDR3, the DNA is TGTGCCAGCAGCGTTACCCCGAACCCACGTTCGGGCGAGCAGTACTTC.

This rearrangement joins TRBV9 to TRBJ1-6; D unresolved. The germline V and J ends were trimmed by 0 bases and 9 bases, with 10 bases remaining between them. CDR3 size: 14 residues. CDR1 is SGDLS and CDR2 is YYNGEE in the germline V gene. CDR3 nucleotide sequence: TGTGCCAGCAGCGTAGCTCCCGACACTTCACCCCTCCACTTT. Translated, it gives CASSVAPDTSPLHF. Combining the CDR3 with reference TRBV9 and TRBJ1-6 gives the whole variable domain DSGVTQTPKHLITATGQRVTLRCSPRSGDLSVYWYQQSLDQGLQFLIQYYNGEERAKGNILERFSAQQFPDLHSELNLSSLELGDSALYFCASSVAPDTSPLHFGNGTRLTVT.

The genes are TRBV15 and TRBJ2-2, with 8 bases aligning to TRBD1. Germline loops: CDR1 LNHNV, CDR2 YYDKDF (reference sequence). The CDR3 totals 16 residues. V trimming: 3 bases; J trimming: 5 bases; junction bases outside the gene matches: 8. The chain's CDR3 is CATSRITGGRTGELFF. CDR3 sequence (DNA): TGTGCCACCAGCAGGATCACAGGGGGAAGGACCGGGGAGCTGTTTTTT.

This chain uses TRBV6-1 with TRBJ1-1; 9 nucleotides align to TRBD1. The ends lost 5 bases at V and 4 bases at J; junction bases unmatched: 5. Per germline, CDR1 MNHNS and CDR2 SASEGT. CDR3 size: 14 residues. The CDR3 loop reads CASSKTGGPTEAFF. CDR3 DNA sequence: TGTGCCAGCAGTAAAACAGGGGGCCCCACTGAAGCTTTCTTT.

The V call is TRBV5-1, the J call TRBJ2-5; the D gene is possibly TRBD1 (7 bases). V was clipped by 0 bases and J by 7 bases, with 13 bases between them. The CDR3 has 14 residues. CDR1 is SGHRS and CDR2 is YFSETQ in the germline V gene. Here the CDR3 DNA reads TGCGCCAGCAGCTTGGGGCAGGGGGACTGGACCCAGTACTTC. Residues: CASSLGQGDWTQYF.

The chain employs TRBV7-9 and TRBJ2-1; tentatively, D is TRBD1 (5 bases). From germline, CDR1 is SEHNR and CDR2 FQNEAQ (reference sequence). The CDR3 runs 16 residues. V was shortened by 5 bases and J by 6 bases, with 20 bases between the two germline ends. CDR3 DNA sequence: TGTGCCAGCAGCCCACAGGCTCTCACAAACGGCAATGAGCAGTTCTTC. Encoded protein: CASSPQALTNGNEQFF. The entire variable domain, with the rest obtained from reference TRBV7-9 and TRBJ2-1, is as follows: DTGVSQNPRHKITKRGQNVTFRCDPISEHNRLYWYRQTLGQGPEFLTYFQNEAQLEKSRLLSDRFSAERPKGSFSTLEIQRTEQGDSAMYLCASSPQALTNGNEQFFGPGTRLTVL.

Here the CDR3 DNA reads TGTGCCAGCTCCGTCAGGGCTCAGCCCCAGCATTTT. Translated: CASSVRAQPQHF. The V and J genes are TRBV18 and TRBJ1-5; maybe TRBD1 (5 bases). CDR3 length equals 12 residues. The V and J ends lost 6 bases and 6 bases respectively, with 9 bases between them. CDR1 is KGHSH, CDR2 LQKENI, per germline.

The rearrangement uses TRBV2 and TRBJ2-1, with 11 bases lining up with TRBD1. Trimming at V came to 9 bases and at J to 1 base, leaving 5 bases not matched to a gene. Germline V gene sequence: CDR1 SNHLY, CDR2 FYNNEI. There are 15 residues in the CDR3. CDR3 loop: CASSGQGGSYNEQFF. For the CDR3, the DNA is TGTGCCAGTTCGGGACAGGGGGGATCCTACAATGAGCAGTTCTTC.

The V gene is TRBV7-8, the J gene TRBJ1-5; tentative D call: TRBD1 (5 bases). Trimming cost V 1 base and J 4 bases, with 11 bases left between them. Germline V gene sequence: CDR1 SGHVS, CDR2 FQNEAQ. This CDR3 has 15 amino acids. In nucleotides, the CDR3 is TGTGCCAGCAGCTTAGTACAGGACCGTAATCAGCCCCAGCATTTT. It yields the protein CASSLVQDRNQPQHF. The entire variable domain, with the rest obtained from reference TRBV7-8 and TRBJ1-5, is as follows: GAGVSQSPRYKVAKRGQDVALRCDPISGHVSLFWYQQALGQGPEFLTYFQNEAQLDKSGLPSDRFFAERPEGSVSTLKIQRTQQEDSAVYLCASSLVQDRNQPQHFGDGTRLSIL.

The V and J genes are TRBV5-1 and TRBJ2-1, with TRBD2 matching over 13 bases. The germline V gene has CDR1 SGHRS and CDR2 YFSETQ. The V gene end was trimmed by 4 bases and the J gene end by 6 bases; junction bases not matched to a gene: 4. The CDR3 extends over 15 amino acids. The CDR3 DNA is TGCGCCAGCAGCCCTGGACTAGCGGGAGTCAATGAGCAGTTCTTC. Protein: CASSPGLAGVNEQFF.

V usage is TRBV28 and J usage is TRBJ1-1, with TRBD1 matching 10 bases. This CDR3 contains 13 residues. The V and J ends lost 6 bases and 3 bases, in that order; junction bases with no gene match: 1. CDR1 and CDR2 (germline): MDHEN, SYDVKM. The CDR3 loop is CASRTGGHTEAFF. The CDR3 region has the DNA TGTGCCAGCAGGACAGGGGGCCACACTGAAGCTTTCTTT.

In its sample, this clone was seen once. V is TRBV18 and J is TRBJ2-6; D perhaps matches TRBD1 (6 bases). Germline lookup yields CDR1 KGHSH and CDR2 LQKENI. Between the trimmed V and J ends, which lost 3 bases and 4 bases, there was a span of 13 bases. The length of the CDR3 is 16 residues. The CDR3 is CASSPFTGSGANVLTF. CDR3 in DNA: TGTGCCAGCTCACCCTTTACAGGGTCCGGGGCCAACGTCCTGACTTTC.

This chain joins TRBV19 and TRBJ2-3; 9 bases match TRBD2. CDR1 is LNHDA and CDR2 is SQIVND in the germline V gene (reference sequence). V dropped 6 bases and J dropped 4; count of bases not matched to a gene: 11. This CDR3 has 16 residues. CDR3: CASSPSGTLPPDTQYF. Here the CDR3 DNA reads TGTGCCAGTAGCCCTAGCGGGACTCTCCCCCCAGATACGCAGTATTTT.

This clone was counted between two and nine times. The gene calls are TRBV7-2 and TRBJ2-1; 7 nucleotides agree with TRBD1. CDR1 and CDR2 from the germline V gene are SGHTA and FQGNSA. With V trimmed by 3 bases and J by 4 bases, 3 bases remained unmatched. The length of the CDR3 is 14 residues. The CDR3 here is CASSFEQGYNEQFF. As DNA, the CDR3 is TGTGCCAGCAGCTTCGAACAGGGGTACAATGAGCAGTTCTTC.

Comment on this clone: A read error may produce the germline difference seen at one junction end. J is TRBJ2-7 and V is TRBV28, with 8 bases aligning to TRBD1. The germline CDR1 and CDR2 sequences are MDHEN and SYDVKM. The length of the CDR3 is 13 residues. The CDR3 DNA reads as TGTGCCAGCAGTTTATTGCCTCCGGGACAGGCTCACTTC. Protein: CASSLLPPGQAHF.

The gene calls are TRBV6-4 and TRBJ1-6, with D perhaps TRBD1 (5 bases). The CDR3 runs 15 residues. The V end lost 6 bases, the J end lost 13 bases, and 22 bases lay between the germline ends. Germline loops: CDR1 MRHNA, CDR2 SNTAGT. Here the CDR3 reads CASSHTLRDSAPLHF. The CDR3 coding sequence is TGTGCCAGCAGCCATACTCTCCGGGACTCGGCCCCCCTCCACTTT.